The 17 T cell receptor beta chains in this list originate from one sample, sequenced in a study of blood T cell repertoires in COVID-19 (TCRdb year 2020). Libraries were built with the immunoSEQ multiplex PCR assay. The table comes from immuneACCESS by way of TCRdb, which keeps in-frame sequences with V and J called. Part of the clones is missing from these tables; in studies checked, under half for an unresolved V gene and the rest for unknown reasons. The sample data list about 160,000 clones, and more than 65% of these were observed just once. The biggest ten clones account for 10% of the sample. The sequenced sample consisted of peripheral blood. All receptors derive from an elderly woman with active or convalescent COVID-19.

The chain has TRBV19 and TRBJ2-7, with D maybe TRBD1 (6 bases). This CDR3 region has 14 residues. The ends were cut back, 4 bases at V and 5 bases at J, with 15 bases in the middle. CDR1 is LNHDA and CDR2 is SQIVND in the germline V gene (reference sequence). CDR3 sequence (DNA): TGTGCCAGTAGTAGGAAACAGGGTATCGACGAGCAGTACTTC. Protein: CASSRKQGIDEQYF.

As concerns this clone: Within the sample, other DNA sequences also encode this same CDR3. The J gene is TRBJ1-5, the V gene TRBV28, with D possibly being TRBD1 (5 bases). This CDR3 is 15 amino acids long. The germline V gene encodes CDR1 MDHEN and CDR2 SYDVKM. Trimming pared 4 bases from V and 2 bases from J, leaving 12 bases between. The CDR3 DNA is TGTGCCAGCAGTTCGCCTGGGGGGGGCAATCAGCCCCAGCATTTT. It yields the protein CASSSPGGGNQPQHF.

V and J are TRBV10-3 and TRBJ2-7; 7 positions match TRBD2. V lost 3 bases to trimming and J lost 2 bases; unmatched junction nucleotides: 13. Germline V gene sequence: CDR1 ENHRY, CDR2 SYGVKD. The CDR3 length is 17 residues. This chain's CDR3 is CAISETSGGAGAYEQYF. The CDR3 DNA follows: TGTGCCATCAGTGAAACCTCGGGGGGAGCTGGGGCCTACGAGCAGTACTTC.

CDR3 DNA sequence: TGCGCCAGCAGCTTGGACGAGTATCAGCCCCAGCATTTT. It codes for CASSLDEYQPQHF. The chain is built from TRBV5-1 and TRBJ1-5; no definite D call. There are 13 residues in the CDR3. V was clipped by 0 bases and J by 5 bases, with 6 bases between them. The V gene's germline CDR1 is SGHRS and CDR2 YFSETQ.

J is TRBJ2-1 and V is TRBV3-1 (or the pseudogene TRBV3-2); 11 bases match TRBD2. Trimming cost V 2 bases and J 8 bases; bases outside gene matches: 11. From germline, CDR1 is LGHDT and CDR2 YNNKEL (reference sequence). The CDR3 covers 17 residues. The CDR3 sequence: CASSQSQTSGEIYEQFF. DNA of the CDR3: TGTGCCAGCAGCCAATCGCAGACTAGCGGGGAGATCTATGAGCAGTTCTTC.

The V and J genes are TRBV2 and TRBJ1-2; TRBD1 aligns across 7 bases. The CDR3 spans 13 residues. V gave up 4 bases and J gave up 4 bases; unmatched junction bases: 3. Germline CDR1 SNHLY, CDR2 FYNNEI. CDR3 nucleotides: TGTGCCAGCAGTGGGGCAGGGGGCTATGGCTACACCTTC. This codes for CASSGAGGYGYTF.

The chain uses TRBV2 and TRBJ1-3, with 7 bases fitting TRBD1. The V and J ends lost 6 bases and 2 bases, in that order; junction bases with no gene match: 4. The CDR3 length is 14 residues. CDR1 SNHLY and CDR2 FYNNEI come from the germline V gene. The DNA for the CDR3 is TGTGCCAGCAGGGAAACAGGGGCTGGAAACACCATATATTTT. Protein sequence: CASRETGAGNTIYF.

Remarks on this clone: The identical CDR3 is also encoded by other nucleotide sequences in the sample. V and J are TRBV5-1 and TRBJ1-1; the match to TRBD1 covers 8 bases. Germline V CDR1 and CDR2: SGHRS, YFSETQ. Trimming took 2 bases from V and 1 from J; bases not matched to a gene: 1. The CDR3 is made up of 14 amino acids. CDR3 coding DNA: TGCGCCAGCAGCTTACAGGGGGGGAACACTGAAGCTTTCTTT. The encoded protein is CASSLQGGNTEAFF.

This chain links TRBV9 with TRBJ2-2; TRBD1 agrees at 7 bases. Germline trimming cut 3 bases from V and 3 bases from J; bases unmatched to any gene: 5. CDR1 and CDR2 (germline): SGDLS, YYNGEE. This CDR3 has 15 amino acids. The CDR3 is CASSDAGTDTGELFF. CDR3 DNA: TGTGCCAGCAGCGACGCCGGGACAGACACCGGGGAGCTGTTTTTT.

This clone was observed a handful of times. V gene TRBV9 combines with J gene TRBJ2-6, with D perhaps TRBD1 (5 bases). Trimming removed 6 bases at V and 1 base at J, with 8 bases between. This CDR3 comprises 14 residues. Germline V gives CDR1 SGDLS, CDR2 YYNGEE. CDR3: CASTRVSGANVLTF. The DNA for the CDR3 is TGTGCCAGCACCAGGGTGTCTGGGGCCAACGTCCTGACTTTC.

The chain joins TRBV2 to TRBJ1-3; D gene uncertain. In germline, CDR1 is SNHLY, CDR2 FYNNEI. The V and J ends lost 2 bases and 0 bases respectively, with 8 bases between them. The CDR3 is made up of 15 amino acids. Here the CDR3 DNA reads TGTGCCAGCAGTGAATTCTCGAGCTCTGGAAACACCATATATTTT. Amino acids: CASSEFSSSGNTIYF.

The gene calls are TRBV4-1 and TRBJ2-2, with no clear D. Germline CDR1 reads MGHRA; CDR2 reads YSYEKL. The V gene lost 0 bases and the J gene lost 6 bases, with 8 bases spanning the gap. The CDR3 is made up of 14 amino acids. As DNA, the CDR3 is TGCGCCAGCAGCCAAGATTGGCTTTCCGGGGAGCTGTTTTTT. Translating it yields CASSQDWLSGELFF.

The gene calls are TRBV19 and TRBJ2-1; 11 bases align to TRBD2. The V segment lost 10 bases and the J segment 4 bases; nucleotides outside the gene matches: 9. From germline, CDR1 is LNHDA and CDR2 SQIVND (reference sequence). This CDR3 has 15 residues. In DNA form, the CDR3 reads TGTGCCACCGGGATTCTAGCGGGAGGTTACAATGAGCAGTTCTTC. Translation: CATGILAGGYNEQFF.

The gene calls are TRBV6-5 and TRBJ1-1; 9 bases agree with TRBD1. The length of the CDR3 is 12 residues. Germline V gene sequence: CDR1 MNHEY, CDR2 SVGAGI. After removal of 2 bases from V and 11 bases from J, the junction contained 3 bases not matched to a gene. The CDR3 sequence: CASSYTGGAAFF. CDR3 nucleotides: TGTGCCAGCAGTTACACAGGGGGCGCGGCTTTCTTT.

This chain joins TRBV4-2 and TRBJ1-5, with 7 bases matching TRBD1. V lost 0 bases to trimming and J lost 6 bases; unmatched junction nucleotides: 8. The CDR3 is 16 residues long. Looked up from germline, CDR1 is LGHNA and CDR2 is YNFKEQ. CDR3 loop: CASSQDYSNRGQPQHF. CDR3 bases: TGTGCCAGCAGCCAAGATTACTCGAACAGGGGTCAGCCCCAGCATTTT.

V is TRBV5-4 and J is TRBJ1-1; perhaps TRBD1 as D (5 bases). This CDR3 is built from 15 residues. Looked up from germline, CDR1 is SGHNT and CDR2 is YYREEE (reference sequence). V was pared by 5 bases and J by 4 bases, with 18 bases between. The CDR3 nucleotides are TGTGCCAGCAGGGAATCAGGGAAAGTATTCACTGAAGCTTTCTTT. This translates into CASRESGKVFTEAFF.

The chain uses TRBV6-5 and TRBJ1-1; D is undetermined. CDR3 length equals 15 residues. Germline-derived CDR1 and CDR2 are MNHEY and SVGAGI. V lost 6 bases, J lost 4 bases, and 18 bases lay in between. The chain's CDR3 is CASSSQPSTGTEAFF. The CDR3 region has the DNA TGTGCCAGCAGCTCCCAGCCCAGCACGGGCACTGAAGCTTTCTTT.